The next 24 T cell receptor beta chains were all read from a single sample in a study of blood T cell repertoires in COVID-19. Libraries were prepared by immunoSEQ multiplex PCR; TCRdb keeps only in-frame clonotypes and omits some of them. The data hold more than 130,000 clones, with around nine tenths observed a single time. The sequenced sample consisted of peripheral blood. All receptors derive from a woman aged 40 to 55 with acute or convalescent COVID-19.

The chain couples TRBV5-1 to TRBJ2-2; 7 bases are a match to TRBD1. The CDR3 is made up of 15 amino acids. Per the germline V gene, CDR1 is SGHRS and CDR2 is YFSETQ. J gave up 9 bases and V 0 bases, and 8 bases lay outside the gene matches. The CDR3 sequence is CASSLGGQVPRELFF. The CDR3 bases are TGCGCCAGCAGCTTGGGCGGACAGGTCCCAAGGGAGCTGTTTTTT.

The chain combines TRBV5-8 with TRBJ1-6, with 9 bases matching TRBD1. The CDR3 runs to 15 residues. Looked up from germline, CDR1 is SGHTS and CDR2 is YDEGEE. V shed 0 bases, J shed 5 bases, and the junction held 0 bases outside the gene matches. This CDR3 reads CASSLGQGDNSPLHF. The CDR3 nucleotides read TGTGCCAGCAGCTTGGGACAGGGGGATAATTCACCCCTCCACTTT.

In its sample, this clone was seen once. The rearrangement joins TRBV3-1 (or the pseudogene TRBV3-2) to TRBJ2-5; D is undetermined. Germline CDR1 is LGHDT and CDR2 is YNNKEL (reference sequence). The CDR3 extends over 12 amino acids. The V end was cut by 1 base, the J end by 4 bases, with 4 bases between. For the CDR3, the DNA is TGTGCCAGCAGCCAAGTCAGAGAGACCCAGTACTTC. Translating it yields CASSQVRETQYF.

This chain joins TRBV30 and TRBJ1-1, with D perhaps TRBD1 (6 bases). The germline CDR1 and CDR2 sequences are GTSNPN and SVGIG (reference sequence). Trimming took off 3 bases at V and 1 base at J, with 12 bases between the two ends. There are 14 residues in the CDR3. CDR3 DNA: TGTGCCTGGAGGGGACACCCAGGGAACACTGAAGCTTTCTTT. Translation: CAWRGHPGNTEAFF.

Concerning this clone itself: This sample also contains other DNA sequences that code for the same CDR3. The gene calls are TRBV19 and TRBJ1-1, with D perhaps TRBD1 (6 bases). Germline values: CDR1 LNHDA, CDR2 SQIVND (reference sequence). The CDR3 contains 13 residues. Trimming cost V 3 bases and J 4 bases, with 9 bases left between them. The CDR3 coding sequence is TGTGCCAGTAGTATTGCAGGGGTCACTGAAGCTTTCTTT. This sequence encodes CASSIAGVTEAFF.

The gene calls are TRBV4-3 and TRBJ2-3; D might be TRBD2 (5 bases). CDR1 and CDR2 (germline): LGHNA, YSLEER. V was trimmed by 2 bases and J by 4 bases, leaving 16 bases between them. The CDR3 extends over 16 amino acids. The chain's CDR3 is CASSQNGPYGADTQYF. Here the CDR3 DNA reads TGCGCCAGCAGCCAAAACGGGCCTTACGGGGCAGATACGCAGTATTTT.

CDR3 bases: TGTGCCAGTAGCAGACAGGCTGGGAATGAAAAACTGTTTTTT. This codes for CASSRQAGNEKLFF. The chain joins TRBV19 to TRBJ1-4; tentatively, D is TRBD1 (6 bases). Looked up from germline, CDR1 is LNHDA and CDR2 is SQIVND (reference sequence). The CDR3 covers 14 residues. Trimming left V 6 bases short and J 5 bases short, with 13 bases between.

This chain uses TRBV6-1 with TRBJ2-5; a weak D match, TRBD2 (5 bases). The CDR3 sequence is 14 residues long. Trimming stripped 0 bases from V and 5 bases from J, with 10 bases between. The germline V gene has CDR1 MNHNS and CDR2 SASEGT. CDR3 bases: TGTGCCAGCAGTGAAGCTTCCTGGGAGGAGACCCAGTACTTC. This sequence encodes CASSEASWEETQYF.

This chain links TRBV27 with TRBJ1-1; D might be TRBD1 (5 bases). In germline, CDR1 is MNHEY, CDR2 SMNVEV (reference sequence). CDR3 length equals 14 residues. V was cut by 3 bases and J by 5 bases, with 13 bases left in between. CDR3 sequence (DNA): TGTGCCAGCAGTTTGTCCAGGGCGTTAACTGAAGCTTTCTTT. It codes for CASSLSRALTEAFF.

This clone was counted only a few times. The chain carries TRBV7-9 and TRBJ2-2; D unresolved. This CDR3 is 12 amino acids long. CDR1 and CDR2 (germline): SEHNR, FQNEAQ (reference sequence). Deletions cut 5 bases from V and 4 bases from J, with 5 bases between. Here the CDR3 DNA reads TGTGCCAGCAGCCCTCGCACCGGGGAGCTGTTTTTT. Translation gives CASSPRTGELFF.

This chain uses TRBV5-4 with TRBJ1-4; no definite D call. The CDR3 sequence is 15 residues long. Deletions cut 0 bases from V and 5 bases from J, with 11 bases between. CDR1 SGHNT and CDR2 YYREEE come from the germline V gene (reference sequence). The CDR3 nucleotides are TGTGCCAGCAGCTTGGGTCCACAGTGGAATGAAAAACTGTTTTTT. Protein product: CASSLGPQWNEKLFF.

The gene calls are TRBV6-6 and TRBJ2-2; the match to TRBD2 covers 10 bases. V shed 0 bases, J shed 6 bases, and the junction held 4 bases outside the gene matches. Germline values: CDR1 MNHNY, CDR2 SVGAGI (reference sequence). The CDR3 spans 16 residues. The CDR3 sequence is CASSYSAGGPPGELFF. The CDR3 DNA reads TGTGCCAGCAGTTACTCAGCGGGAGGGCCTCCCGGGGAGCTGTTTTTT.

V gene TRBV30 combines with J gene TRBJ2-7; 7 nucleotides line up with TRBD2. Trimming removed 3 bases from V and 7 bases from J; junction bases left unmatched: 9. CDR3 length: 13 amino acids. The germline V gene encodes CDR1 GTSNPN and CDR2 SVGIG (reference sequence). CDR3 nucleotide sequence: TGTGCCTGGAGCGCCGGGACTATAGGAGAGCAGTACTTC. It specifies CAWSAGTIGEQYF.

This chain uses TRBV6-5 with TRBJ1-2, with 9 bases that match TRBD1. The V segment lost 6 bases and the J segment 3 bases; nucleotides outside the gene matches: 8. The CDR3 is made up of 15 amino acids. In germline, CDR1 is MNHEY, CDR2 SVGAGI. CDR3 bases: TGTGCCAGCAGGCCGGGACAGGGTGTTTACTATGGCTACACCTTC. Its translation is CASRPGQGVYYGYTF.

The chain has TRBV11-2 and TRBJ2-5, with 9 bases identical to TRBD2. In germline, CDR1 is SGHAT, CDR2 FQNNGV. V was clipped by 6 bases and J by 0 bases; unmatched bases: 14. This CDR3 has 18 residues. Written as DNA, the CDR3 is TGTGCCAGCAGGCTCAGCCCGCAGCGGGAGGTATACCAAGAGACCCAGTACTTC. Protein: CASRLSPQREVYQETQYF.

The CDR3 reads CASSLDRGAVEAFF. DNA for the CDR3: TGTGCCAGCAGCTTAGACAGGGGAGCGGTTGAAGCTTTCTTT. The chain employs TRBV11-2 and TRBJ1-1, with TRBD1 as a possible D gene (6 bases). With 0 bases removed from V and 7 bases from J, the gap between germline ends came to 12 bases. CDR3 length: 14 amino acids. CDR1 and CDR2 from the germline V gene are SGHAT and FQNNGV.

This clone was seen only once. The chain couples TRBV12-3 or TRBV12-4 to TRBJ2-1, with TRBD1 matching 7 bases. V was pared by 4 bases and J by 9 bases, with 3 bases of the junction left unmatched. The CDR3 runs to 12 residues. The CDR3 sequence: CASSYRGAEQFF. The CDR3 DNA sequence: TGTGCCAGCAGTTACAGGGGAGCTGAGCAGTTCTTC.

This rearrangement joins TRBV6-4 to TRBJ2-4, with TRBD1 identical over 7 bases. Trimming took 0 bases from V and 6 from J; bases not matched to a gene: 2. Looked up from germline, CDR1 is MRHNA and CDR2 is SNTAGT. The CDR3 spans 14 residues. The CDR3 protein is CASSDSPGGNIQYF. The CDR3 DNA reads as TGTGCCAGCAGTGACTCGCCAGGGGGAAACATTCAGTACTTC.

The rearrangement uses TRBV6-1 and TRBJ1-5; TRBD1 agrees at 7 bases. The trim removed 4 bases at V and 6 bases at J, leaving 21 bases unmatched. The CDR3 has 19 residues. The germline CDR1 and CDR2 sequences are MNHNS and SASEGT. The CDR3 region is CASSGLDRVKRRGRQPQHF. DNA of the CDR3: TGTGCCAGCAGTGGGCTCGACAGGGTAAAGCGCCGCGGGCGTCAGCCCCAGCATTTT.

The chain uses TRBV9 and TRBJ1-1; the D gene is possibly TRBD1 (5 bases). From germline, CDR1 is SGDLS and CDR2 YYNGEE. Deletions cut 4 bases from V and 3 bases from J, with 19 bases between. This CDR3 has 16 amino acids. CDR3 loop: CASSSQPWGQDTEAFF. The CDR3 DNA reads as TGTGCCAGCAGCTCACAGCCCTGGGGCCAGGACACTGAAGCTTTCTTT. Full variable domain (rest looked up from reference TRBV9 and TRBJ1-1): DSGVTQTPKHLITATGQRVTLRCSPRSGDLSVYWYQQSLDQGLQFLIQYYNGEERAKGNILERFSAQQFPDLHSELNLSSLELGDSALYFCASSSQPWGQDTEAFFGQGTRLTVV.

The V gene is TRBV9, the J gene TRBJ2-3; TRBD2 matches at 13 bases. The junction had 4 bases not matched to a gene; V was cut back by 5 bases and J by 1 base. CDR1 and CDR2 from the germline V gene are SGDLS and YYNGEE. The CDR3 loop spans 16 amino acids. CDR3 amino acids: CASSLGLAGGTDTQYF. In DNA, the CDR3 is TGTGCCAGCAGTCTCGGACTAGCGGGAGGCACAGATACGCAGTATTTT.

V is TRBV7-2 and J is TRBJ2-3, with 7 nucleotides matching TRBD2. V shed 1 base and J 0 bases; nucleotides not matched to a gene: 4. This CDR3 has 16 residues. Germline assignment: CDR1 SGHTA and CDR2 FQGNSA. CDR3 loop: CASSLVSSGSTDTQYF. Written as DNA, the CDR3 is TGTGCCAGCAGCTTAGTCTCTAGCGGCAGCACAGATACGCAGTATTTT.

The rearrangement uses TRBV19 and TRBJ2-2; D is uncertain. The V gene's germline CDR1 is LNHDA and CDR2 SQIVND (reference sequence). This CDR3 has 13 amino acids. The V end was cut by 1 base, the J end by 5 bases, with 5 bases between. In nucleotides, the CDR3 is TGTGCCAGTAGTATAGGGCGGACCGGGGAGCTGTTTTTT. Translated: CASSIGRTGELFF.

J is TRBJ1-3 and V is TRBV12-3 or TRBV12-4; D gene unclear. V was trimmed by 4 bases and J by 4 bases, leaving 8 bases between them. CDR3 length: 13 amino acids. Here the CDR3 DNA reads TGTGCCAGCAGTTATGGAGCCGGAAACACCATATATTTT. Translating gives CASSYGAGNTIYF.